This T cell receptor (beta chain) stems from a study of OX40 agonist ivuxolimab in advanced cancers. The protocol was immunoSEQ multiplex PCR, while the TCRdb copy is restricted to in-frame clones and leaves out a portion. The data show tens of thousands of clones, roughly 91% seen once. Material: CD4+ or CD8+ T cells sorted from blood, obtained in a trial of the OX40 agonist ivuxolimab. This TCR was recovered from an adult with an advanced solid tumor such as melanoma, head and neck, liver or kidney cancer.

In nucleotides, the CDR3 is TGTGCCAGCAGCTTAGAAAGTTACTCTGGAAACACCATATATTTT. Translating it yields CASSLESYSGNTIYF. The rearrangement joins TRBV7-2 to TRBJ1-3; no reliable D call. V was trimmed by 1 base and J by 0 bases, leaving 7 bases between them. The CDR3 extends over 15 amino acids. CDR1 SGHTA and CDR2 FQGNSA come from the germline V gene.